Reported below is one T cell receptor (beta chain). Being one base from a much bigger clone, this may be a read error. This sample is drawn from a study of T cells in Graves' hyperthyroidism and ophthalmopathy. The V segment lost 5 bases and the J segment 7 bases; nucleotides outside the gene matches: 5. CDR1 and CDR2 (germline): SGHTA, FQGNSA. CDR3 length: 13 residues. RNA transcripts yielded amplified TCR beta CDR3 regions. Using the HTBI primer set, a first-round RT-PCR was run on the TCR CDR3. MiXCR was run by TCRdb on the multiplex PCR reads, yielding one entry per CDR3 protein. The sample has hundreds of thousands of distinct CDR3 sequences, around 15% seen once.

Sequencing was performed on blood. The V gene is TRBV7-2, the J gene TRBJ1-5, with 7 bases lining up with TRBD1. This TCR came from a woman under 30 with Graves' hyperthyroidism. The CDR3, as DNA: TGTGCCAGCAGCCCGACAGGGAAGCAGCCCCAGCATTTT. Residues: CASSPTGKQPQHF. Together with reference TRBV7-2 and TRBJ1-5, the CDR3 gives the full variable domain: GAGVSQSPSNKVTEKGKDVELRCDPISGHTALYWYRQSLGQGLEFLIYFQGNSAPDKSGLPSDRFSAERTGGSVSTLTIQRTQQEDSAVYLCASSPTGKQPQHFGDGTRLSIL.